Presented here are 14 T cell receptor beta chains from one specimen sequenced in a study of cytomegalovirus exposure and HLA in healthy donors. This PCR relied on a set of 60 Vbeta primers and 13 Jbeta primers. Some clones are missing from TCRdb's copy, which holds only in-frame ones; the method was immunoSEQ multiplex PCR. The sample shows about 110,000 clones, roughly two thirds of them seen only once. Input material: PBMCs. The source is a man under 40 in good health and CMV-seronegative.

This clone appeared a few times. At one of its ends the junction is not consistent with the germline gene, which may arise from a read error. The chain combines TRBV10-3 with TRBJ2-2, with 10 bases that match TRBD2. CDR3 length: 16 residues. Per the germline V gene, CDR1 is ENHRY and CDR2 is SYGVKD. CDR3 sequence: CASSPETSGWTGELFF. CDR3 in DNA: TGTGCCAGCAGTCCGGAGACTAGCGGGTGGACCGGGGAGCTGTTTTTT.

The gene calls are TRBV27 and TRBJ1-2; D is undetermined. The CDR3 covers 13 residues. Per the germline V gene, CDR1 is MNHEY and CDR2 is SMNVEV (reference sequence). V dropped 3 bases and J dropped 7 bases, with 12 bases sitting between them. This CDR3 reads CASSFTELSGYTF. In DNA form, the CDR3 reads TGTGCCAGCAGTTTCACAGAATTGAGTGGCTACACCTTC.

A single count supports this clone. The chain recombines TRBV7-2 with TRBJ1-2; 7 nucleotides match TRBD1. Germline-derived CDR1 and CDR2 are SGHTA and FQGNSA. V gave up 3 bases and J gave up 7 bases; unmatched junction bases: 11. The CDR3 runs to 15 residues. The CDR3 coding sequence is TGTGCCAGCAGCTTCCTAGGGGAGACAGGGCTTGGCTACACCTTC. Protein: CASSFLGETGLGYTF.

The V call is TRBV4-1, the J call TRBJ1-3; D is uncertain. Germline CDR1 is MGHRA and CDR2 is YSYEKL. The CDR3 has 15 amino acids. V shed 0 bases and J shed 0 bases, with 6 bases lying between them. The CDR3 loop is CASSQDHSSGNTIYF. In nucleotides, the CDR3 is TGCGCCAGCAGCCAAGATCATAGCTCTGGAAACACCATATATTTT.

This clone was seen more than once but under ten times. This sequence joins TRBV7-9 and TRBJ1-1, with D perhaps matching TRBD1 (5 bases). The V end lost 2 bases, the J end lost 3 bases, and 13 bases lay between the germline ends. CDR1 is SEHNR, CDR2 FQNEAQ, per germline (reference sequence). CDR3 length equals 15 residues. CDR3 nucleotide sequence: TGTGCCAGCAGCTTAACAAGTCCGGGGGACACTGAAGCTTTCTTT. This encodes CASSLTSPGDTEAFF.

The chain is built from TRBV2 and TRBJ1-4, with a weak D call TRBD1 (5 bases). V lost 4 bases and J 10 bases, leaving 13 bases between the germline ends. The germline CDR1 and CDR2 sequences are SNHLY and FYNNEI. CDR3 size: 13 residues. CDR3: CASSGGLGRKLFF. The CDR3 DNA is TGTGCCAGCAGTGGGGGCCTGGGTAGAAAACTGTTTTTT.

In this sample, this clone turned up a few times. This chain joins TRBV5-4 and TRBJ2-3; TRBD2 matches 10 bases. This CDR3 contains 15 residues. The V gene end was trimmed by 4 bases and the J gene end by 0 bases; junction bases not matched to a gene: 2. The germline CDR1 and CDR2 sequences are SGHNT and YYREEE (reference sequence). CDR3 loop: CASSHSGRSTDTQYF. The CDR3 region has the DNA TGTGCCAGCAGCCATAGCGGGAGGAGCACAGATACGCAGTATTTT.

This clone was detected a few times. Other DNA sequences of this sample code for an identical CDR3. The rearrangement joins TRBV7-2 to TRBJ1-1; D perhaps matches TRBD1 (6 bases). With 4 bases removed from V and 5 bases from J, the gap between germline ends came to 8 bases. The CDR3 has 12 residues. Germline V gene data show CDR1 as SGHTA and CDR2 as FQGNSA. This CDR3 is CASSYRETEAFF. The CDR3 coding sequence is TGTGCCAGCAGCTACAGGGAAACTGAAGCTTTCTTT.

This clone was seen only once. This rearrangement joins TRBV28 to TRBJ1-2; D possibly corresponds to TRBD1 (6 bases). Germline V gives CDR1 MDHEN, CDR2 SYDVKM. CDR3 length: 13 residues. The V end lost 7 bases, the J end lost 1 base, and 10 bases lay between the germline ends. This CDR3 is CASISGHNYGYTF. Written as DNA, the CDR3 is TGTGCCAGCATTTCGGGACATAACTATGGCTACACCTTC.

V gene TRBV5-1 combines with J gene TRBJ1-2; 11 bases map to TRBD1. This CDR3 has 15 amino acids. Trimming took 4 bases from V and 4 from J; bases not matched to a gene: 6. Germline loops: CDR1 SGHRS, CDR2 YFSETQ. The CDR3 spells CASSRGTGGSYGYTF. In DNA, the CDR3 is TGCGCCAGCAGCCGCGGGACAGGGGGTTCCTATGGCTACACCTTC.

The V and J genes are TRBV7-2 and TRBJ1-2; 9 nucleotides agree with TRBD1. Germline CDR1 SGHTA, CDR2 FQGNSA. The CDR3 spans 14 residues. V lost 5 bases, J lost 7 bases, and 8 bases stayed unmatched. CDR3 bases: TGTGCCAGCAGCCCCCCCGGACAGGGGTTTGGCTACACCTTC. Translation gives CASSPPGQGFGYTF.

The chain is built from TRBV30 and TRBJ1-1; D gene ambiguous. Trimming removed 0 bases from V and 0 bases from J, with 11 bases in between. This CDR3 region has 15 residues. From germline, CDR1 is GTSNPN and CDR2 SVGIG (reference sequence). CDR3: CAWSVLGKLNTEAFF. The CDR3 DNA sequence: TGTGCCTGGAGTGTACTAGGCAAGTTGAACACTGAAGCTTTCTTT.

The V and J genes are TRBV7-8 and TRBJ2-1; perhaps TRBD1 as D (6 bases). This CDR3 has 14 residues. Germline V gene lookup returns CDR1 SGHVS and CDR2 FQNEAQ. V lost 1 base to trimming and J lost 10 bases, with 14 bases between them. The CDR3 protein is CASSLGPRTEEQFF. Here the CDR3 DNA reads TGTGCCAGCAGCTTAGGACCGCGGACAGAGGAGCAGTTCTTC.

V gene TRBV4-1 combines with J gene TRBJ2-7; TRBD2 might be the D (6 bases). V lost 1 base, J lost 4 bases, and 17 bases lay in between. Per germline, CDR1 MGHRA and CDR2 YSYEKL. The CDR3 totals 16 residues. The CDR3 coding sequence is TGCGCCAGCAGCCAAGGTGGTAGCGGACTTTATTACGAGCAGTACTTC. This encodes CASSQGGSGLYYEQYF.